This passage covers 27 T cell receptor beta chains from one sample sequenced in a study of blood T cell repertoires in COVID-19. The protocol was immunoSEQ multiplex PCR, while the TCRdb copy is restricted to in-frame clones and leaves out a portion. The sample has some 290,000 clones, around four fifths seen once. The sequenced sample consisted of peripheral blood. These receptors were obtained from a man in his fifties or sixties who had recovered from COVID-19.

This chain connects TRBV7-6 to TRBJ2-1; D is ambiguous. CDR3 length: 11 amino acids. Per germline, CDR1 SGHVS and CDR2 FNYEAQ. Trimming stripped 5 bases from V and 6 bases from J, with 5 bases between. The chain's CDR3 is CASSVANEQFF. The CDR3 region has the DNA TGTGCCAGCAGCGTGGCCAATGAGCAGTTCTTC. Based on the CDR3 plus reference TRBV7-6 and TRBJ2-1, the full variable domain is GAGVSQSPRYKVTKRGQDVALRCDPISGHVSLYWYRQALGQGPEFLTYFNYEAQQDKSGLPNDRFSAERPEGSISTLTIQRTEQRDSAMYRCASSVANEQFFGPGTRLTVL.

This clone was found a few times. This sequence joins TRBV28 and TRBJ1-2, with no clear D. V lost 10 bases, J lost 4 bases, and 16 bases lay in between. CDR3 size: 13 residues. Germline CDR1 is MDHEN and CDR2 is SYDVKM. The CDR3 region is CATTGLLLYGYTF. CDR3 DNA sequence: TGTGCCACGACCGGACTGCTACTCTATGGCTACACCTTC.

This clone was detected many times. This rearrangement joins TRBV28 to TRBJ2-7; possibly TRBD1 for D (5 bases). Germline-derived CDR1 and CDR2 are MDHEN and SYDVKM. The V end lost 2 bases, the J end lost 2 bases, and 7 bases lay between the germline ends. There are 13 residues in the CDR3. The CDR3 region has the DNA TGTGCCAGCAGTTTAAGGGGTCCCTACGAGCAGTACTTC. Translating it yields CASSLRGPYEQYF.

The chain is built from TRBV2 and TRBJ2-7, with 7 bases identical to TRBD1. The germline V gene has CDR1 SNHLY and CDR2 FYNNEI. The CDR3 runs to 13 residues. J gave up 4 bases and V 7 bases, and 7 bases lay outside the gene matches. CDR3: CASTWDRNYEQYF. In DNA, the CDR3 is TGTGCCAGCACTTGGGACAGAAATTACGAGCAGTACTTC.

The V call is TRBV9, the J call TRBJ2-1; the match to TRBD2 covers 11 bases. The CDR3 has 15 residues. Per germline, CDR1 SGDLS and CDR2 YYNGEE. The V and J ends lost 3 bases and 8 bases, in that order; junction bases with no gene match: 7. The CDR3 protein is CASSALSGGADEQFF. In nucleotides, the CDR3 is TGTGCCAGCAGCGCCCTTAGCGGGGGGGCGGATGAGCAGTTCTTC.

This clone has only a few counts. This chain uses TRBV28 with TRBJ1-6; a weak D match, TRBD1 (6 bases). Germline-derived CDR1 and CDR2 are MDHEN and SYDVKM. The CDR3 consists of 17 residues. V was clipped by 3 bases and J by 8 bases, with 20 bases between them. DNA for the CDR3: TGTGCCAGCAGTTTGGTCCGTAGCCAGGGGCTATATTCACCCCTCCACTTT. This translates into CASSLVRSQGLYSPLHF.

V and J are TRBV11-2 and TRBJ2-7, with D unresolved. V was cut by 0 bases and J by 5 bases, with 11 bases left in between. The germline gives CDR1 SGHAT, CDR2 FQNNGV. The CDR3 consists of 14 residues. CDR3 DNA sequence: TGTGCCAGCAGCTTAGACCAGAGGTACCACGAGCAGTACTTC. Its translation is CASSLDQRYHEQYF.

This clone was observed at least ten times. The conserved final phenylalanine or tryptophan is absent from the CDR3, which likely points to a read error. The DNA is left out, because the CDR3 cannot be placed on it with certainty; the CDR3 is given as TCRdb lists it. The CDR3 region is CASSSMRPVL. The chain uses TRBV21-1 and TRBJ2-7; TRBD2 was called by the table and not checked on the DNA. TRBV21-1 is assigned pseudogene status. A total of 10 residues make up the CDR3, ends included.

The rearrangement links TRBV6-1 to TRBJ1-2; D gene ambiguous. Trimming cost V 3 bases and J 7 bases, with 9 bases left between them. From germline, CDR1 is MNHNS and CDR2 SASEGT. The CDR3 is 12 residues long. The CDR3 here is CASSDPPGGYTF. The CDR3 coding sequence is TGTGCCAGCAGTGATCCCCCAGGTGGCTACACCTTC.

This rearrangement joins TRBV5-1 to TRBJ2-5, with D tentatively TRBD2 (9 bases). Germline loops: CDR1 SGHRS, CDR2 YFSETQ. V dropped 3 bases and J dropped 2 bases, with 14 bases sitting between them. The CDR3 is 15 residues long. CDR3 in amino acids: CASSSSGTGQETQYF. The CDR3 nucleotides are TGCGCCAGCAGCTCTAGCGGGACAGGTCAAGAGACCCAGTACTTC. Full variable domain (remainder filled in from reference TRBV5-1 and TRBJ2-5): KAGVTQTPRYLIKTRGQQVTLSCSPISGHRSVSWYQQTPGQGLQFLFEYFSETQRNKGNFPGRFSGRQFSNSRSEMNVSTLELGDSALYLCASSSSGTGQETQYFGPGTRLLVL.

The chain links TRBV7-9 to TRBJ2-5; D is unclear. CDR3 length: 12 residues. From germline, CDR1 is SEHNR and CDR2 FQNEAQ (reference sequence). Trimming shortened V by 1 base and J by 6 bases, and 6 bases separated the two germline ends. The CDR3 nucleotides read TGTGCCAGCAGCTTAGATTGGCAGACCCAGTACTTC. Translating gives CASSLDWQTQYF.

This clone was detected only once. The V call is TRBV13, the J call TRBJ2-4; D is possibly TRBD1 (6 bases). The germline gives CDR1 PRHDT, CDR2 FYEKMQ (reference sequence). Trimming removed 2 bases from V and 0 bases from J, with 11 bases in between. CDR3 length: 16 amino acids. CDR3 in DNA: TGTGCCAGCAGCTTAAGGGGGTCACTAGCCAAAAACATTCAGTACTTC. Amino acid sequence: CASSLRGSLAKNIQYF. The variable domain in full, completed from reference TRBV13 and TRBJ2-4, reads AAGVIQSPRHLIKEKRETATLKCYPIPRHDTVYWYQQGPGQDPQFLISFYEKMQSDKGSIPDRFSAQQFSDYHSELNMSSLELGDSALYFCASSLRGSLAKNIQYFGAGTRLSVL.

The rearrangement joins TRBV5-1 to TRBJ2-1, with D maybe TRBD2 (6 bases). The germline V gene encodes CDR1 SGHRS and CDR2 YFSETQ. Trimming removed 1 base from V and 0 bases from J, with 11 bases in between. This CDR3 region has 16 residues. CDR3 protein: CASSLFVGSSYNEQFF. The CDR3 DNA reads TGCGCCAGCAGCTTGTTTGTCGGGAGCTCCTACAATGAGCAGTTCTTC.

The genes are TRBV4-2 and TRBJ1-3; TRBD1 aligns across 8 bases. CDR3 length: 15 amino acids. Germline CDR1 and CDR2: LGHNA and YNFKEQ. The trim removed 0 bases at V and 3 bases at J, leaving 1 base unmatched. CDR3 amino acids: CASSQDGTGGNTIYF. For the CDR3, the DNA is TGTGCCAGCAGCCAAGACGGGACAGGTGGAAACACCATATATTTT.

CDR3 bases: TGTGCCAGCAGCTTGGTCTCTCTGAACACTGAAGCTTTCTTT. Translation: CASSLVSLNTEAFF. The chain is built from TRBV5-5 and TRBJ1-1; D unresolved. The germline gives CDR1 SGHKS, CDR2 YYEKEE (reference sequence). V gave up 0 bases and J gave up 0 bases, with 6 bases separating them. This CDR3 has 14 residues.

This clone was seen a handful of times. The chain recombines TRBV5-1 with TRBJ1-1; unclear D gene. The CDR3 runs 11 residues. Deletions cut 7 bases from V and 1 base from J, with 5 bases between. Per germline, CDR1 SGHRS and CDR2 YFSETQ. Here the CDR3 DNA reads TGCGCCAGCCGGGAGAACACTGAAGCTTTCTTT. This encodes CASRENTEAFF.

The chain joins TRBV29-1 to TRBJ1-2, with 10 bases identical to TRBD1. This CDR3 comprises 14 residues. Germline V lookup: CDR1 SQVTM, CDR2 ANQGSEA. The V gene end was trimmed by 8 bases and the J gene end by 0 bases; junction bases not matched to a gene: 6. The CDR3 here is CSTTGQGANYGYTF. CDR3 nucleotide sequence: TGCAGCACAACAGGACAGGGGGCTAACTATGGCTACACCTTC.

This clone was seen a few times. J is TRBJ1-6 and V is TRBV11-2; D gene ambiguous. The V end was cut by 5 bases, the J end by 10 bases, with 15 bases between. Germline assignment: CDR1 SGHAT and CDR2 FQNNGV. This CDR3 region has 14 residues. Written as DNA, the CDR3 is TGTGCCAGCAGCCGACTAACCTCCGGCTCACCCCTCCACTTT. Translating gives CASSRLTSGSPLHF.

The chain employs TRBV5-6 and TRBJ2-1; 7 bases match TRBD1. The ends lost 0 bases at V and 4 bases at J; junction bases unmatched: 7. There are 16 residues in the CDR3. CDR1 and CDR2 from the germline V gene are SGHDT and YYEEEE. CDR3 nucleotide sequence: TGTGCCAGCAGCTTGGCCGGACAGGTAACTTACAATGAGCAGTTCTTC. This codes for CASSLAGQVTYNEQFF.

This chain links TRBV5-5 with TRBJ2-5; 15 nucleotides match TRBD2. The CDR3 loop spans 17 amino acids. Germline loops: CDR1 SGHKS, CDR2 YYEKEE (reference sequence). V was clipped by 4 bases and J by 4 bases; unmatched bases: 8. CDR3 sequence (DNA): TGTGCCAGCAGCCACTGGACTAGCGGGGGGGCCGGAGAGACCCAGTACTTC. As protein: CASSHWTSGGAGETQYF.

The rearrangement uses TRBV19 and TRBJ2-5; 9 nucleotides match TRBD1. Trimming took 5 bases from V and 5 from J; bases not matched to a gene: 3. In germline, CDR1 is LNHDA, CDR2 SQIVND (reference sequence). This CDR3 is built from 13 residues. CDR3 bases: TGTGCCAGTAGTCCGACAGGGGGTGAGACCCAGTACTTC. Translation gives CASSPTGGETQYF.

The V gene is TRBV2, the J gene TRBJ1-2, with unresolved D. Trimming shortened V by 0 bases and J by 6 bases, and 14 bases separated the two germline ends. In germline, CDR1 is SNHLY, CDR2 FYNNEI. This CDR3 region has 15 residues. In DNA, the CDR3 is TGTGCCAGCAGTGAAGCTGGTACAGCAAATAATGGCTACACCTTC. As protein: CASSEAGTANNGYTF.

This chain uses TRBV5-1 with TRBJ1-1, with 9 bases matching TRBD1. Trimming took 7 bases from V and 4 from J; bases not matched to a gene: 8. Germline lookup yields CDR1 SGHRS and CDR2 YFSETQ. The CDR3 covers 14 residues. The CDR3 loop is CASRDRVKSTEAFF. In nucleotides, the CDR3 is TGCGCCAGCCGGGACAGGGTTAAGAGCACTGAAGCTTTCTTT.

The CDR3 loop reads CASSLGAIGGQETQYF. In DNA, the CDR3 is TGTGCCAGCAGCTTAGGGGCCATCGGGGGCCAAGAGACCCAGTACTTC. V usage is TRBV7-6 and J usage is TRBJ2-5; D perhaps matches TRBD2 (6 bases). Trimming took off 1 base at V and 1 base at J, with 13 bases between the two ends. The CDR3 has 16 amino acids. Per the germline V gene, CDR1 is SGHVS and CDR2 is FNYEAQ.

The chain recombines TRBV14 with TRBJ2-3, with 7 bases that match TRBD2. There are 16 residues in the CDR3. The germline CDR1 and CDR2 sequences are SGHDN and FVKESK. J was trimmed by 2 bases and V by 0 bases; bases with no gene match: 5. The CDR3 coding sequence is TGTGCCAGCAGCCAAGAACGGGGGGACTTCACAGATACGCAGTATTTT. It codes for CASSQERGDFTDTQYF.

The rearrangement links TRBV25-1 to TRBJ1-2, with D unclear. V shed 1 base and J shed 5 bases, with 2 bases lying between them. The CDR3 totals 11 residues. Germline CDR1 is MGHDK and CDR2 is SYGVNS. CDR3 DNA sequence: TGTGCCAGCAGTGAATTATATGGCTACACCTTC. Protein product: CASSELYGYTF.

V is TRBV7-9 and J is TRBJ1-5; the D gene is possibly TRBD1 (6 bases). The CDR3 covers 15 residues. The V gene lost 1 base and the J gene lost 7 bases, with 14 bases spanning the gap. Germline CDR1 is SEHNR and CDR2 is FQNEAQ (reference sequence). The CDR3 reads CASSLDGSGEQPQHF. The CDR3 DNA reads TGTGCCAGCAGCTTAGATGGTTCAGGGGAACAGCCCCAGCATTTT.